Each of the 23 T cell receptor beta chains below was sequenced from the same sample in a study of T cell repertoires in cytomegalovirus infection (dated by TCRdb to about 2019). The treatment or condition label, read with the paper, signifies: in vitro stimulation with specific CMV peptide epitopes to enrich CMV-specific T cells. The antigens of these receptors remain unknown. The sequencing machine was an Illumina HiSeq 1500. TCRdb reanalyzed the raw reads on its own, using fastp at Q25 for trimming and MiXCR for clone calling, and kept in-frame beta chains. Rows merge per CDR3 protein into single entries with the most common DNA and genes. In all, the sample holds approximately 730,000 distinct CDR3 sequences, and 25% to 30% of those were seen once. The ten biggest clones cover around 13% of the sample. The input for sequencing was cultured CD8+ T cells from PBMCs, taken from culture after CMV antigen stimulation. Receptors originate from a human donor in good health (CMV status not recorded). Some clones in this sample may be carry-over from other donors' samples.

The chain employs TRBV2 and TRBJ2-2; D may be TRBD1 (5 bases). The germline CDR1 and CDR2 sequences are SNHLY and FYNNEI. The CDR3 extends over 14 amino acids. V shed 7 bases and J shed 5 bases, with 14 bases lying between them. CDR3 sequence reads: CASTDSVSTGELFF. The CDR3 bases are TGTGCCAGCACAGACAGCGTATCAACCGGGGAGCTGTTTTTT.

In its sample, this clonotype was seen many times. This sequence joins TRBV7-8 and TRBJ2-7; 9 bases are shared with TRBD1. J was trimmed by 5 bases and V by 3 bases; bases with no gene match: 8. This CDR3 contains 15 residues. The germline V gene encodes CDR1 SGHVS and CDR2 FQNEAQ. Here the CDR3 reads CASSFRDRVIDEQYF. The CDR3 coding sequence is TGTGCCAGCAGCTTCCGGGACAGGGTTATCGACGAGCAGTACTTC. Full variable domain (rest looked up from reference TRBV7-8 and TRBJ2-7): GAGVSQSPRYKVAKRGQDVALRCDPISGHVSLFWYQQALGQGPEFLTYFQNEAQLDKSGLPSDRFFAERPEGSVSTLKIQRTQQEDSAVYLCASSFRDRVIDEQYFGPGTRLTVT.

The chain has TRBV6-1 and TRBJ2-7, with 8 nucleotides matching TRBD1. CDR1 is MNHNS and CDR2 is SASEGT in the germline V gene. V shed 6 bases, J shed 2 bases, and the junction held 6 bases outside the gene matches. There are 14 residues in the CDR3. In DNA form, the CDR3 reads TGTGCCAGCAGGAACCGGGACAGGCCCTACGAGCAGTACTTC. The encoded protein is CASRNRDRPYEQYF.

This clonotype was detected only a few times. The chain carries TRBV7-6 and TRBJ2-3; weak D call: TRBD2 (6 bases). V was clipped by 4 bases and J by 2 bases, with 10 bases between them. The CDR3 is 14 residues long. Germline V gene sequence: CDR1 SGHVS, CDR2 FNYEAQ. The CDR3 DNA reads as TGTGCCAGCAGCTCGAGCGGGTACACAGATACGCAGTATTTT. Translation gives CASSSSGYTDTQYF. The entire variable domain, with the rest obtained from reference TRBV7-6 and TRBJ2-3, is as follows: GAGVSQSPRYKVTKRGQDVALRCDPISGHVSLYWYRQALGQGPEFLTYFNYEAQQDKSGLPNDRFSAERPEGSISTLTIQRTEQRDSAMYRCASSSSGYTDTQYFGPGTRLTVL.

This clonotype was picked up a small number of times. This chain uses TRBV19 with TRBJ1-1; D possibly corresponds to TRBD1 (5 bases). Trimming cost V 3 bases and J 0 bases, with 11 bases left between them. Germline assignment: CDR1 LNHDA and CDR2 SQIVND (reference sequence). The CDR3 is 15 amino acids. The CDR3 sequence: CASSIRWDLNTEAFF. The CDR3 DNA follows: TGTGCCAGTAGTATTAGGTGGGACCTGAACACTGAAGCTTTCTTT.

This clonotype was seen only a few times. This chain joins TRBV7-2 and TRBJ1-1; 7 nucleotides agree with TRBD1. Germline V gene sequence: CDR1 SGHTA, CDR2 FQGNSA. This CDR3 has 12 residues. Losses at the gene ends were 6 bases for V and 5 bases for J; bases not matched to a gene: 3. The CDR3 protein is CASRGQLTEAFF. The CDR3 nucleotides are TGTGCCAGCAGGGGACAGTTGACTGAAGCTTTCTTT.

The V gene is TRBV7-6, the J gene TRBJ2-3, with 10 bases lining up with TRBD1. This CDR3 spans 16 amino acids. V shed 5 bases and J 3 bases; nucleotides not matched to a gene: 8. Germline values: CDR1 SGHVS, CDR2 FNYEAQ. CDR3 bases: TGTGCCAGCAGCACCCCCGGGACAGGGGATACAGATACGCAGTATTTT. As protein: CASSTPGTGDTDTQYF.

In this sample, this clonotype turned up once. One junction end does not reproduce the germline sequence, and a read error may be involved. The rearrangement uses TRBV6-1 and TRBJ1-2, with unresolved D. This CDR3 spans 13 amino acids. Germline lookup yields CDR1 MNHNS and CDR2 SASEGT. The CDR3 bases are TGTGCCAACAGTGAGGGCCCGCCGGATGGCTACACCTTC. Amino acids: CANSEGPPDGYTF.

This sequence joins TRBV12-3 or TRBV12-4 and TRBJ2-2; 10 nucleotides line up with TRBD1. The CDR3 spans 18 residues. V dropped 5 bases and J dropped 6; count of bases not matched to a gene: 15. Here the CDR3 DNA reads TGTGCCAGCAGTCCGCCCCCCCAGACAGGGGGCATGCCCGGGGAGCTGTTTTTT. Its protein is CASSPPPQTGGMPGELFF.

In this sample, this clonotype turned up a few times. This rearrangement joins TRBV27 to TRBJ1-6; 7 nucleotides align to TRBD1. Looked up from germline, CDR1 is MNHEY and CDR2 is SMNVEV (reference sequence). This CDR3 is built from 15 residues. V lost 7 bases, J lost 4 bases, and 7 bases stayed unmatched. Here the CDR3 DNA reads TGTGCCAGCACCCCGAGGGACAGATATAATTCACCCCTCCACTTT. Protein: CASTPRDRYNSPLHF.

This clonotype was counted between two and nine times. At one boundary the junction diverges from the germline segment, which might be a read error. This sequence joins TRBV19 and TRBJ1-1; tentative D call: TRBD1 (6 bases). The CDR3 runs to 12 residues. The germline V gene has CDR1 LNHDA and CDR2 SQIVND (reference sequence). DNA for the CDR3: TGTGCCAGTAGCACAGGGAACGCTGAAGCTTTCTTT. Its protein product is CASSTGNAEAFF.

This clonotype was detected a few times. The chain couples TRBV6-1 to TRBJ2-1; TRBD1 is a possible D gene (5 bases). Germline lookup yields CDR1 MNHNS and CDR2 SASEGT. The CDR3 totals 14 residues. With 1 base removed from V and 3 bases from J, the gap between germline ends came to 7 bases. The CDR3, as DNA: TGTGCCAGCAGTGAAGATGACAGCTACAATGAGCAGTTCTTC. Translated, it gives CASSEDDSYNEQFF.

V and J are TRBV18 and TRBJ2-7; 13 nucleotides match TRBD2. CDR3 length equals 17 residues. Germline-derived CDR1 and CDR2 are KGHSH and LQKENI. The ends lost 0 bases at V and 1 base at J; junction bases unmatched: 3. The chain's CDR3 is CASSPPWTSGRSYEQYF. DNA for the CDR3: TGTGCCAGCTCACCACCGTGGACTAGCGGGAGATCCTACGAGCAGTACTTC.

This clonotype was counted between two and nine times. The rearrangement joins TRBV7-9 to TRBJ1-1, with TRBD1 as a possible D gene (5 bases). This CDR3 is built from 14 residues. From germline, CDR1 is SEHNR and CDR2 FQNEAQ (reference sequence). The V end was cut by 1 base, the J end by 4 bases, with 10 bases between. The CDR3 loop is CASSLGGGSTEAFF. The CDR3 DNA sequence: TGTGCCAGCAGCTTAGGCGGGGGGAGCACTGAAGCTTTCTTT.

This chain connects TRBV9 to TRBJ1-5; D is unresolved. V lost 1 base, J lost 7 bases, and 15 bases lay in between. The length of the CDR3 is 15 residues. Germline assignment: CDR1 SGDLS and CDR2 YYNGEE. DNA of the CDR3: TGTGCCAGCAGCGTAATGGGTTGGGGAAGACAGCCCCAGCATTTT. Translation: CASSVMGWGRQPQHF.

The table lists this clonotype with many counts. This chain links TRBV12-3 or TRBV12-4 with TRBJ2-2, with 7 bases that match TRBD1. The CDR3 runs to 16 residues. With V trimmed by 7 bases and J by 0 bases, 8 bases remained unmatched. CDR3 in DNA: TGTGCCAGCAACCAGGGGCAGGGGGCGAACACCGGGGAGCTGTTTTTT. It specifies CASNQGQGANTGELFF.

This clonotype was observed a few times. The CDR3 here is CASTSEANTGELFF. CDR3 DNA sequence: TGTGCCAGCACTTCGGAGGCGAACACCGGGGAGCTGTTTTTT. The V gene is TRBV27, the J gene TRBJ2-2; tentative D call: TRBD2 (5 bases). Germline CDR1 MNHEY, CDR2 SMNVEV (reference sequence). The V and J ends lost 7 bases and 0 bases respectively, with 9 bases between them. The length of the CDR3 is 14 residues.

A note on this clonotype: An end of the junction differs from the germline gene, which may be a read error. The V and J genes are TRBV5-3 and TRBJ1-1, with D possibly TRBD1 on 5 matching bases. TRBV5-3 carries the ORF label, with uncertain function. The CDR3 is made up of 15 amino acids. The DNA for the CDR3 is TGTGCCAGCAGCTTGGATCCAGGACACCCCACTGAAGCTTTCTTT. Translating it yields CASSLDPGHPTEAFF.

In this sample, this clonotype turned up many times. The V call is TRBV7-2, the J call TRBJ2-5, with TRBD2 matching over 11 bases. V lost 5 bases and J lost 3; bases outside the gene matches: 5. Germline CDR1 and CDR2: SGHTA and FQGNSA. This CDR3 spans 15 amino acids. The CDR3 DNA reads TGTGCCAGCAGCCCCCTGGGACTAGCGGAAGAGACCCAGTACTTC. Its protein is CASSPLGLAEETQYF.

The DNA of the CDR3 is TGCAGTGCTAGAGATCGGGAGTACGGCGGCTACACCTTC. Its translation is CSARDREYGGYTF. This chain connects TRBV20-1 to TRBJ1-2; D not certain. This CDR3 contains 13 residues. Looked up from germline, CDR1 is DFQATT and CDR2 is SNEGSKA (reference sequence). V lost 0 bases, J lost 8 bases, and 13 bases lay in between.

Only a few counts were recorded for this clonotype. The chain employs TRBV5-6 and TRBJ1-5; 10 positions match TRBD1. The germline gives CDR1 SGHDT, CDR2 YYEEEE. The CDR3 covers 14 residues. V was clipped by 4 bases and J by 9 bases; unmatched bases: 7. The CDR3 here is CASSLGTGARPQHF. For the CDR3, the DNA is TGTGCCAGCAGCCTAGGGACAGGGGCACGGCCCCAGCATTTT.

The V call is TRBV7-3, the J call TRBJ2-3, with TRBD2 identical over 13 bases. Germline V gene data show CDR1 as SGHTA and CDR2 as FQGTGA. This CDR3 spans 17 amino acids. The J segment lost 11 bases and the V segment lost 4 bases, leaving 15 bases of the junction unmatched. CDR3 nucleotide sequence: TGTGCCAGCAGCTCAAGTAGACTAGCGGGGGGCCTGATGGGGCAGTATTTT. This codes for CASSSSRLAGGLMGQYF.

The table lists this clonotype with a few counts. CDR3 protein: CASRVSGGDSSYNEQFF. As DNA, the CDR3 is TGTGCCAGCAGGGTTTCGGGCGGGGACAGCTCCTACAATGAGCAGTTCTTC. The chain uses TRBV2 and TRBJ2-1; TRBD1 might be the D (7 bases). This CDR3 has 17 residues. CDR1 is SNHLY, CDR2 FYNNEI, per germline. Trimming took off 6 bases at V and 0 bases at J, with 18 bases between the two ends. The full variable domain, its missing parts supplied by reference TRBV2 and TRBJ2-1, is EPEVTQTPSHQVTQMGQEVILRCVPISNHLYFYWYRQILGQKVEFLVSFYNNEISEKSEIFDDQFSVERPDGSNFTLKIRSTKLEDSAMYFCASRVSGGDSSYNEQFFGPGTRLTVL.